Below, 21 T cell receptor beta chains from the same sample are listed, as sequenced in a study of Ad26.COV2.S vaccination and SARS-CoV-2 variants. Here immunoSEQ multiplex PCR was the method, and the copy in TCRdb shows in-frame clones only, minus some. This table holds roughly 300,000 clones, around 89% found once. Treatment noted: some 19 received Ad26.COV2.S at low or high dose, single or two shots; roughly five received placebo; per-sample allocation not given. Collection of samples fell on day 63 after the first vaccine or placebo injection. Sequences were derived from peripheral blood, sampled in a trial of Ad26.COV2.S vaccine versus placebo. Receptors originate from a person between 18 and 60 years old who received the Ad26.COV2.S COVID-19 vaccine or a placebo.

The chain has TRBV27 and TRBJ1-1; 7 bases map to TRBD1. Germline loops: CDR1 MNHEY, CDR2 SMNVEV (reference sequence). CDR3 size: 15 residues. Germline trimming cut 6 bases from V and 3 bases from J; bases unmatched to any gene: 10. The DNA for the CDR3 is TGTGCCAGCAGGGCCTTGACAGGGTGGGACACTGAAGCTTTCTTT. Translating it yields CASRALTGWDTEAFF.

This clone was recorded once. The chain uses TRBV6-2 or TRBV6-3 and TRBJ1-2; D may be TRBD1 (5 bases). Deletions cut 4 bases from V and 8 bases from J, with 14 bases between. CDR1 is MNHEY, CDR2 SVGEGT, per germline. CDR3 length: 13 residues. The CDR3 nucleotides read TGTGCCAGCAGTTCACCAGGGTTGCAGGGCTACACCTTC. This translates into CASSSPGLQGYTF.

The rearrangement links TRBV6-2 or TRBV6-3 to TRBJ2-3; TRBD2 is a possible D gene (5 bases). Trimming took 2 bases from V and 0 from J, leaving 9 bases between them. The CDR3 is made up of 15 amino acids. Germline CDR1 reads MNHEY; CDR2 reads SVGEGT. CDR3 protein: CASSYERPSTDTQYF. In nucleotides, the CDR3 is TGTGCCAGCAGTTACGAGCGGCCCAGCACAGATACGCAGTATTTT.

This chain's CDR3 is CASSSSWEAPLDGYTF. The CDR3 DNA reads as TGTGCCAGTAGTTCTAGCTGGGAGGCCCCACTGGATGGCTACACCTTC. The chain is built from TRBV19 and TRBJ1-2; D remains ambiguous. The CDR3 has 16 amino acids. Germline V gene lookup returns CDR1 LNHDA and CDR2 SQIVND (reference sequence). Trimming stripped 5 bases from V and 6 bases from J, with 22 bases between. Supplemented by reference TRBV19 and TRBJ1-2, the full variable domain reads DGGITQSPKYLFRKEGQNVTLSCEQNLNHDAMYWYRQDPGQGLRLIYYSQIVNDFQKGDIAEGYSVSREKKESFPLTVTSAQKNPTAFYLCASSSSWEAPLDGYTFGSGTRLTVV.

The J gene is TRBJ1-5, the V gene TRBV28; 7 nucleotides agree with TRBD1. The CDR3 length is 15 residues. Germline trimming cut 8 bases from V and 5 bases from J; bases unmatched to any gene: 12. CDR1 is MDHEN and CDR2 is SYDVKM in the germline V gene. CDR3 sequence: CASELTGFYYQPQHF. The CDR3, as DNA: TGTGCCAGCGAACTGACAGGGTTTTACTATCAGCCCCAGCATTTT.

The chain is built from TRBV28 and TRBJ1-6; the D is unclear. Germline values: CDR1 MDHEN, CDR2 SYDVKM. V lost 5 bases and J 6 bases, leaving 11 bases between the germline ends. This CDR3 is built from 14 residues. This CDR3 reads CASSIHGINSPLHF. The CDR3 DNA is TGTGCCAGCAGTATTCACGGGATTAATTCACCCCTCCACTTT.

The chain couples TRBV5-5 to TRBJ1-1; 7 nucleotides match TRBD1. The germline V gene has CDR1 SGHKS and CDR2 YYEKEE (reference sequence). The V segment lost 0 bases and the J segment 8 bases; nucleotides outside the gene matches: 4. The CDR3 extends over 13 amino acids. CDR3 sequence: CASSLVAGGEAFF. In nucleotides, the CDR3 is TGTGCCAGCAGCTTGGTGGCAGGGGGAGAAGCTTTCTTT.

This clone was seen a single time. The chain recombines TRBV9 with TRBJ2-1, with 9 bases identical to TRBD1. The CDR3 is 15 residues long. CDR1 SGDLS and CDR2 YYNGEE come from the germline V gene. After removal of 3 bases from V and 9 bases from J, the junction contained 10 bases not matched to a gene. Here the CDR3 reads CASSAFRDREGEQFF. The CDR3 DNA reads as TGTGCCAGCAGCGCCTTTCGGGACAGGGAAGGTGAGCAGTTCTTC.

This clone was counted once. The chain carries TRBV21-1 and TRBJ1-4. TRBV21-1 is assigned pseudogene status. This CDR3 contains 15 residues. The CDR3 coding sequence is TGTGCCAGCAGCAAAGGCCGAAAATCCTGGGAAAAACTGTTTTTT. This codes for CASSKGRKSWEKLFF.

This clone has just a few counts. The rearrangement links TRBV5-6 to TRBJ2-6; 7 bases are shared with TRBD1. CDR1 is SGHDT and CDR2 is YYEEEE in the germline V gene. This CDR3 region has 16 residues. After removal of 4 bases from V and 0 bases from J, the junction contained 4 bases not matched to a gene. The CDR3 sequence is CASSLTGSSGANVLTF. The CDR3 DNA reads as TGTGCCAGCAGCCTGACAGGGAGCTCTGGGGCCAACGTCCTGACTTTC.

The chain couples TRBV24-1 to TRBJ1-2; 7 positions agree with TRBD1. Trimming cost V 4 bases and J 6 bases; bases outside gene matches: 7. CDR1 KGHDR and CDR2 SFDVKD come from the germline V gene. CDR3 length equals 14 residues. The CDR3 here is CATSDDREGNGYTF. Here the CDR3 DNA reads TGTGCCACCAGTGACGACAGGGAAGGGAATGGCTACACCTTC.

The chain joins TRBV30 to TRBJ2-1, with 8 positions matching TRBD2. Germline CDR1 reads GTSNPN; CDR2 reads SVGIG (reference sequence). The CDR3 is 13 amino acids. J lost 8 bases, V lost 2 bases, and 5 bases had no gene match. CDR3 DNA sequence: TGTGCCTGGAGTAGGACTAGCCGGCATGAGCAGTTCTTC. Residues: CAWSRTSRHEQFF.

The chain uses TRBV6-5 and TRBJ1-6; a possible D gene is TRBD1 (5 bases). The germline gives CDR1 MNHEY, CDR2 SVGAGI. Trimming left V 0 bases short and J 7 bases short, with 13 bases between. The CDR3 sequence is 16 residues long. The CDR3 DNA reads as TGTGCCAGCAGTTACTCGTATGACAGCCTCAATTCACCCCTCCACTTT. Translated, it gives CASSYSYDSLNSPLHF.

The CDR3, as DNA: TGTGCCAGCAGTACATCGAGCGGGAGGAGAGATACGCAGTATTTT. Its translation is CASSTSSGRRDTQYF. The rearrangement uses TRBV28 and TRBJ2-3, with 9 nucleotides matching TRBD2. V trimming: 5 bases; J trimming: 5 bases; junction bases outside the gene matches: 8. The CDR3 sequence is 15 residues long. Germline V gene lookup returns CDR1 MDHEN and CDR2 SYDVKM.

The V gene is TRBV21-1, the J gene TRBJ1-4; the table's D gene call, TRBD1, was not cross checked with the DNA. TRBV21-1 represents a pseudogene. This CDR3 is 17 amino acids long. The CDR3 DNA sequence: TGTGCCAGCAGCCGCCGGGACAGGGGGCCCATTAATGAAAAACTGTTTTTT. Translated: CASSRRDRGPINEKLFF.

V is TRBV13 and J is TRBJ2-1; 8 bases map to TRBD1. V lost 4 bases to trimming and J lost 14 bases; unmatched junction nucleotides: 7. The length of the CDR3 is 12 residues. The germline gives CDR1 PRHDT, CDR2 FYEKMQ (reference sequence). CDR3 bases: TGTGCCAGCAGCTCTCCGGACAGGGCCAAGTTCTTC. Amino acid sequence: CASSSPDRAKFF.

The CDR3 is CASSSGLIEAFF. CDR3 DNA sequence: TGTGCCAGCAGTTCCGGGTTAATCGAAGCTTTCTTT. The chain links TRBV6-5 to TRBJ1-1; D is unclear. Looked up from germline, CDR1 is MNHEY and CDR2 is SVGAGI. CDR3 length: 12 amino acids. V lost 4 bases and J lost 8, with 11 bases in between.

The CDR3: CAIRTGVSNYGYTF. The CDR3 nucleotides are TGTGCCATCAGGACAGGGGTGTCTAACTATGGCTACACCTTC. The rearrangement joins TRBV10-3 to TRBJ1-2; 8 nucleotides line up with TRBD1. The V segment lost 6 bases and the J segment 0 bases; nucleotides outside the gene matches: 3. The CDR3 loop spans 14 amino acids. Germline lookup yields CDR1 ENHRY and CDR2 SYGVKD.

The chain uses TRBV3-1 (or the pseudogene TRBV3-2) and TRBJ1-2; D not certain. CDR3 length equals 18 residues. Per the germline V gene, CDR1 is LGHDT and CDR2 is YNNKEL (reference sequence). V lost 2 bases and J lost 2, with 21 bases in between. In nucleotides, the CDR3 is TGTGCCAGCAGCCAAAAAAAGGGCATGAGAGGGAACAACTATGGCTACACCTTC. Translated, it gives CASSQKKGMRGNNYGYTF.

The genes are TRBV27 and TRBJ1-2; weak D call: TRBD1 (6 bases). Trimming shortened V by 7 bases and J by 3 bases, and 15 bases separated the two germline ends. Germline V gene data show CDR1 as MNHEY and CDR2 as SMNVEV (reference sequence). The CDR3 is 14 residues long. The CDR3 sequence: CASTRRGGYYGYTF. CDR3 DNA sequence: TGTGCCAGCACTAGGCGAGGGGGGTACTATGGCTACACCTTC.

The chain employs TRBV7-9 and TRBJ1-1; D uncertain. The CDR3 has 13 residues. The V end lost 4 bases, the J end lost 5 bases, and 11 bases lay between the germline ends. The germline gives CDR1 SEHNR, CDR2 FQNEAQ (reference sequence). CDR3 amino acids: CASSSTVWTEAFF. The CDR3 nucleotides are TGTGCCAGCAGCTCGACCGTGTGGACTGAAGCTTTCTTT.